One sample yielded the 27 T cell receptor beta chains listed below, sequenced in a study of vaccination and CD4 T cells after COVID-19. Treatment defined: roughly 10-day PBMC culture with coronavirus spike peptide pools or control peptides (ViraFEST assay). These receptors have no identified antigens. At the Johns Hopkins FTIC core, DNA taken from cultured CD4+ T cells was sequenced by way of the Oncomine TCR Beta short-read assay. In TCRdb, the PCR reads were re-called with MiXCR into one record per CDR3 protein. Of 9,000 to 13,000 distinct CDR3 sequences listed, 20% to 30% are singletons. The material sequenced was CD4+ T cells from blood, cultured in vitro, taken before SARS-CoV-2 vaccination. Receptors originate from a human donor who received a COVID-19 vaccine.

The genes are TRBV12-3 or TRBV12-4 and TRBJ2-7, with 7 nucleotides matching TRBD1. The junction had 4 bases not matched to a gene; V was cut back by 6 bases and J by 2 bases. The CDR3 sequence is 13 residues long. The CDR3 nucleotides read TGTGCCAGCAGGATGACAGGGACCTACGAGCAGTACTTC. Translating it yields CASRMTGTYEQYF.

In its sample, this clonotype was seen a few times. The V gene is TRBV19, the J gene TRBJ2-3; 11 positions match TRBD2. CDR3 length: 17 amino acids. V was clipped by 3 bases and J by 6 bases; unmatched bases: 11. In germline, CDR1 is LNHDA, CDR2 SQIVND (reference sequence). The CDR3 reads CASSMRRLAGGPDTQYF. The CDR3 DNA reads TGTGCCAGTAGTATGAGGCGATTAGCGGGGGGGCCGGATACGCAGTATTTT.

CDR3 coding DNA: TGTGCCAGCAGCAAAGATTGGCAGGACTACCAAGAGACCCAGTACTTC. This codes for CASSKDWQDYQETQYF. The chain links TRBV21-1 to TRBJ2-5. TRBV21-1 is recorded as a pseudogene. CDR3 size: 16 residues.

This clonotype was found once. The chain is built from TRBV5-1 and TRBJ2-7, with 13 bases fitting TRBD2. The CDR3 contains 15 residues. Unmatched junction bases numbered 2, after V lost 3 bases and J lost 2 bases. Germline CDR1 and CDR2: SGHRS and YFSETQ. The CDR3 region has the DNA TGCGCCAGCAGCTCGGGACTAGCGGGGACCTACGAGCAGTACTTC. This sequence encodes CASSSGLAGTYEQYF.

This clonotype was counted a few times. V is TRBV11-2 and J is TRBJ1-2; D remains ambiguous. V was shortened by 5 bases and J by 4 bases, with 17 bases between the two germline ends. CDR1 SGHAT and CDR2 FQNNGV come from the germline V gene. CDR3 length: 15 residues. The CDR3: CASSKAAADLYGYTF. For the CDR3, the DNA is TGTGCCAGCAGCAAGGCGGCGGCAGACCTCTATGGCTACACCTTC.

This clonotype was counted only a few times. The rearrangement links TRBV20-1 to TRBJ2-5; 8 nucleotides match TRBD2. CDR3 length: 13 residues. With V trimmed by 3 bases and J by 11 bases, 11 bases remained unmatched. Germline V gene lookup returns CDR1 DFQATT and CDR2 SNEGSKA (reference sequence). The DNA for the CDR3 is TGCAGTGCTAGGGGACTAGGCATGTGGTCTCAGTACTTC. Its protein product is CSARGLGMWSQYF.

The rearrangement uses TRBV11-2 and TRBJ1-1; 7 nucleotides match TRBD1. This CDR3 comprises 13 residues. J lost 1 base, V lost 5 bases, and 1 base had no gene match. CDR1 is SGHAT, CDR2 FQNNGV, per germline. CDR3 protein: CASSRDRNTEAFF. In nucleotides, the CDR3 is TGTGCCAGCAGCCGGGACAGGAACACTGAAGCTTTCTTT.

The chain employs TRBV6-5 and TRBJ1-1; possibly TRBD1 for D (6 bases). This CDR3 is built from 13 residues. Germline-derived CDR1 and CDR2 are MNHEY and SVGAGI. The V end lost 2 bases, the J end lost 7 bases, and 11 bases lay between the germline ends. CDR3 amino acids: CASSYRGQNEAFF. The CDR3 DNA reads TGTGCCAGCAGTTACCGCGGACAGAATGAAGCTTTCTTT.

CDR3 sequence (DNA): TGTGCCAGCAGTCGTTCGGGGAACACTGAAGCTTTCTTT. This gives the protein CASSRSGNTEAFF. V usage is TRBV2 and J usage is TRBJ1-1; D is unresolved. The CDR3 is 13 residues long. Germline CDR1 and CDR2: SNHLY and FYNNEI. V lost 5 bases to trimming and J lost 1 base, with 8 bases between them.

This chain uses TRBV6-1 with TRBJ1-6, with a possible D match to TRBD1 (6 bases). Trimming took 2 bases from V and 10 from J, leaving 12 bases between them. The CDR3 covers 14 residues. CDR1 and CDR2 from the germline V gene are MNHNS and SASEGT. The CDR3 reads CASSEIQGGSPLHF. The CDR3 nucleotides read TGTGCCAGCAGTGAAATACAGGGAGGATCACCCCTCCACTTT.

This chain links TRBV27 with TRBJ1-2; no reliable D call. CDR3 size: 14 residues. V dropped 5 bases and J dropped 4 bases, with 14 bases sitting between them. The germline V gene encodes CDR1 MNHEY and CDR2 SMNVEV (reference sequence). The CDR3 reads CASSPWAQSYGYTF. The CDR3 region has the DNA TGTGCCAGCAGTCCATGGGCCCAGTCCTATGGCTACACCTTC.

The rearrangement uses TRBV7-9 and TRBJ2-7; 8 bases match TRBD2. This CDR3 spans 15 amino acids. V shed 0 bases and J 2 bases; nucleotides not matched to a gene: 3. Germline V gives CDR1 SEHNR, CDR2 FQNEAQ (reference sequence). DNA of the CDR3: TGTGCCAGCAGCTTAGCCGGGGGGGATGCCTACGAGCAGTACTTC. Translating gives CASSLAGGDAYEQYF. Based on the CDR3 plus reference TRBV7-9 and TRBJ2-7, the full variable domain is DTGVSQNPRHKITKRGQNVTFRCDPISEHNRLYWYRQTLGQGPEFLTYFQNEAQLEKSRLLSDRFSAERPKGSFSTLEIQRTEQGDSAMYLCASSLAGGDAYEQYFGPGTRLTVT.

This clonotype is deemed medium-sized. This sequence joins TRBV7-8 and TRBJ1-6; 7 nucleotides match TRBD1. The CDR3 consists of 14 residues. The junction had 7 bases not matched to a gene; V was cut back by 5 bases and J by 9 bases. Per germline, CDR1 SGHVS and CDR2 FQNEAQ. The DNA of the CDR3 is TGTGCCAGCAGCCCCTACAGGGGTGGTTCACCCCTCCACTTT. The encoded protein is CASSPYRGGSPLHF.

This chain uses TRBV14 with TRBJ2-1; 12 nucleotides match TRBD1. This CDR3 contains 16 residues. V was pared by 1 base and J by 8 bases, with 6 bases of the junction left unmatched. Germline lookup yields CDR1 SGHDN and CDR2 FVKESK. The DNA of the CDR3 is TGTGCCAGCAGCCAAGTGGGGACAGGGGGCATCGATGAGCAGTTCTTC. It yields the protein CASSQVGTGGIDEQFF.

The chain employs TRBV20-1 and TRBJ1-1; tentative D call: TRBD1 (5 bases). V lost 2 bases and J 7 bases, leaving 11 bases between the germline ends. The CDR3 sequence is 12 residues long. The germline gives CDR1 DFQATT, CDR2 SNEGSKA (reference sequence). This CDR3 is CSARWGDGEAFF. For the CDR3, the DNA is TGCAGTGCTAGATGGGGGGACGGTGAAGCTTTCTTT.

The table lists this clonotype with a few counts. V and J are TRBV5-4 and TRBJ2-3, with 9 bases that match TRBD1. This CDR3 contains 14 residues. From germline, CDR1 is SGHNT and CDR2 YYREEE (reference sequence). The ends lost 5 bases at V and 3 bases at J; junction bases unmatched: 4. CDR3 in amino acids: CASSPGQGTDTQYF. Written as DNA, the CDR3 is TGTGCCAGCAGTCCGGGACAGGGAACAGATACGCAGTATTTT.

The chain is built from TRBV20-1 and TRBJ2-1, with TRBD2 matching over 9 bases. Per germline, CDR1 DFQATT and CDR2 SNEGSKA (reference sequence). This CDR3 has 14 residues. V lost 6 bases to trimming and J lost 8 bases; unmatched junction nucleotides: 11. CDR3 in amino acids: CSATGLASLDEQFF. The DNA for the CDR3 is TGCAGTGCCACCGGACTAGCGAGCCTCGATGAGCAGTTCTTC.

This chain links TRBV20-1 with TRBJ2-1; TRBD2 agrees at 10 bases. Germline values: CDR1 DFQATT, CDR2 SNEGSKA (reference sequence). The CDR3 is made up of 15 amino acids. Trimming took 6 bases from V and 5 from J; bases not matched to a gene: 10. The CDR3 is CSALTWSGGDNEQFF. CDR3 nucleotides: TGCAGTGCCCTAACGTGGAGCGGGGGGGACAATGAGCAGTTCTTC.

This clonotype was seen a handful of times. The V gene is TRBV30, the J gene TRBJ1-6; maybe TRBD1 (5 bases). The CDR3 has 13 amino acids. Trimming stripped 1 base from V and 4 bases from J, with 5 bases between. CDR1 is GTSNPN, CDR2 SVGIG, per germline (reference sequence). The chain's CDR3 is CAWSEGYNSPLHF. CDR3 DNA: TGTGCCTGGAGTGAGGGGTATAATTCACCCCTCCACTTT.

This clonotype was observed a few times. The J gene is TRBJ1-6, the V gene TRBV19, with D tentatively TRBD1 (5 bases). The germline V gene encodes CDR1 LNHDA and CDR2 SQIVND (reference sequence). V was cut by 8 bases and J by 4 bases, with 12 bases left in between. The CDR3 spans 14 residues. CDR3 amino acids: CASGGDFYNSPLHF. The CDR3 DNA reads TGTGCCAGTGGGGGGGATTTTTATAATTCACCCCTCCACTTT.

This clonotype was observed a few times. This chain connects TRBV10-1 to TRBJ2-7; D might be TRBD2 (5 bases). Trimming left V 4 bases short and J 0 bases short, with 13 bases between. Germline CDR1 is WNHNN and CDR2 is SYGVQD (reference sequence). CDR3 length: 15 residues. This CDR3 reads CASSGYTGSSYEQYF. The CDR3 bases are TGCGCCAGCAGTGGATACACGGGAAGCTCCTACGAGCAGTACTTC.

This chain joins TRBV20-1 and TRBJ1-3; D is perhaps TRBD1 (5 bases). CDR3 length: 12 residues. Per germline, CDR1 DFQATT and CDR2 SNEGSKA (reference sequence). V was cut by 7 bases and J by 5 bases, with 12 bases left in between. CDR3 bases: TGCAGTGATGTGGGGCCAAGAAACACCATATATTTT. Translation: CSDVGPRNTIYF.

This clonotype has just a few counts. This chain joins TRBV23-1 and TRBJ1-2; 9 bases agree with TRBD1. TRBV23-1 is treated as an ORF (open reading frame) with a function not yet certain. This CDR3 has 21 residues. With V trimmed by 1 base and J by 3 bases, 21 bases remained unmatched. CDR3 coding DNA: TGCGCCAGCAGTCAATTTACCACCGGGAGGACAGGGGTTAGAGGAGACTATGGCTACACCTTC. It encodes CASSQFTTGRTGVRGDYGYTF.

J is TRBJ2-5 and V is TRBV7-7; 11 nucleotides match TRBD1. This CDR3 has 15 residues. Germline V CDR1 and CDR2: SSHAT, FNYEAQ (reference sequence). V dropped 1 base and J dropped 4; count of bases not matched to a gene: 2. This CDR3 reads CASSLGTGGPETQYF. The CDR3 bases are TGTGCCAGCAGCTTAGGGACAGGGGGCCCAGAGACCCAGTACTTC.

The genes are TRBV6-9 and TRBJ2-7; TRBD1 agrees at 9 bases. The V segment lost 7 bases and the J segment 0 bases; nucleotides outside the gene matches: 7. There are 15 residues in the CDR3. Germline loops: CDR1 MNHGY, CDR2 SVAAGI. The CDR3 spells CASNGQGSFSYEQYF. CDR3 bases: TGTGCCAGCAACGGACAGGGGTCATTCTCCTACGAGCAGTACTTC.

The genes are TRBV5-4 and TRBJ2-2; no clear D gene. The CDR3 spans 12 residues. Germline V gene data show CDR1 as SGHNT and CDR2 as YYREEE (reference sequence). V dropped 1 base and J dropped 7 bases, with 5 bases sitting between them. The CDR3 region is CASSLTVGELFF. CDR3 in DNA: TGTGCCAGCAGCTTGACGGTCGGGGAGCTGTTTTTT.

This clonotype has only a few counts. The chain uses TRBV6-1 and TRBJ1-6, with D possibly being TRBD1 (6 bases). CDR1 is MNHNS, CDR2 SASEGT, per germline. The V end was cut by 7 bases, the J end by 0 bases, with 13 bases between. CDR3 length equals 16 residues. CDR3 DNA: TGTGCCAGCACCCCGGGACAACGCTCCTATAATTCACCCCTCCACTTT. Its protein product is CASTPGQRSYNSPLHF.